This passage covers 19 T cell receptor beta chains from one sample sequenced in a study of identical twins. TCRdb re-called the 5' RACE reads through MiXCR, storing one row per CDR3 protein. The repertoire has 200,000 to 300,000 distinct CDR3 sequences, about 7% of them found once; the top ten carry around 3.4%. This sample also belongs to another study, concerning yellow fever vaccine responses in identical twins.

Material: memory (CD45RO+) T cells sorted from blood. Receptors originate from a young woman in good health.

This clonotype was counted at least ten times. V is TRBV28 and J is TRBJ1-4; 8 positions match TRBD1. The V segment lost 7 bases and the J segment 6 bases; nucleotides outside the gene matches: 7. The germline V gene has CDR1 MDHEN and CDR2 SYDVKM. The CDR3 extends over 14 amino acids. CDR3 in DNA: TGTGCCAGCACCCGGGACAGGTGGGATGAAAAACTGTTTTTT. This sequence encodes CASTRDRWDEKLFF.

In nucleotides, the CDR3 is TGTGCCAGCAGTTCCCCCGTCGGGGTGGATACGCAGTATTTT. This encodes CASSSPVGVDTQYF. V is TRBV6-5 and J is TRBJ2-3, with TRBD2 as a possible D gene (5 bases). V dropped 4 bases and J dropped 6 bases, with 14 bases sitting between them. The CDR3 extends over 14 amino acids. Per germline, CDR1 MNHEY and CDR2 SVGAGI.

This clonotype was detected many times. J is TRBJ2-3 and V is TRBV5-1, with a possible D match to TRBD2 (6 bases). Germline V gives CDR1 SGHRS, CDR2 YFSETQ. V was trimmed by 9 bases and J by 0 bases, leaving 17 bases between them. CDR3 length: 15 amino acids. CDR3 bases: TGCGCCACCTCCCGGCGGGAACCTAGCACAGATACGCAGTATTTT. As protein: CATSRREPSTDTQYF.

The table lists this clonotype with a few counts. The chain couples TRBV5-1 to TRBJ2-1, with 7 bases identical to TRBD2. From germline, CDR1 is SGHRS and CDR2 YFSETQ. Trimming cost V 3 bases and J 4 bases; bases outside gene matches: 10. The CDR3 consists of 16 residues. In DNA, the CDR3 is TGCGCCAGCAGCTCTACCGGGACTACTTCATACAATGAGCAGTTCTTC. Translation: CASSSTGTTSYNEQFF.

This chain links TRBV5-5 with TRBJ2-1, with TRBD2 identical over 10 bases. This CDR3 has 16 amino acids. Germline CDR1 is SGHKS and CDR2 is YYEKEE (reference sequence). With 1 base clipped from V and 7 bases from J, the junction kept 8 bases outside the gene matches. The CDR3 DNA follows: TGTGCCAGCAGCTTGCGTAGTCTAGCGGGGGAGAATGAGCAGTTCTTC. Protein sequence: CASSLRSLAGENEQFF.

J is TRBJ2-5 and V is TRBV28, with 13 positions matching TRBD2. Trimming cost V 7 bases and J 5 bases; bases outside gene matches: 7. Germline V gives CDR1 MDHEN, CDR2 SYDVKM. The CDR3 spans 15 residues. The CDR3 spells CASNQWTSGSETQYF. In DNA, the CDR3 is TGTGCCAGCAATCAATGGACTAGCGGGAGTGAGACCCAGTACTTC.

In its sample, this clonotype was seen a few times. The J gene is TRBJ2-3, the V gene TRBV7-9; possibly TRBD2 for D (6 bases). V lost 6 bases and J lost 2, with 18 bases in between. This CDR3 contains 16 residues. Germline CDR1 reads SEHNR; CDR2 reads FQNEAQ (reference sequence). The CDR3 loop is CASSRPGVANTDTQYF. Written as DNA, the CDR3 is TGTGCCAGCAGTCGCCCGGGAGTTGCCAACACAGATACGCAGTATTTT.

V and J are TRBV14 and TRBJ2-7; D is perhaps TRBD2 (6 bases). Looked up from germline, CDR1 is SGHDN and CDR2 is FVKESK. The CDR3 extends over 13 amino acids. Trimming shortened V by 8 bases and J by 4 bases, and 15 bases separated the two germline ends. This chain's CDR3 is CASSTGGSYEQYF. The CDR3 nucleotides read TGTGCCAGCTCTACAGGAGGGAGTTACGAGCAGTACTTC.

J is TRBJ2-7 and V is TRBV6-1, with D uncertain. V lost 2 bases to trimming and J lost 4 bases, with 9 bases between them. Germline lookup yields CDR1 MNHNS and CDR2 SASEGT. The CDR3 sequence is 13 residues long. The CDR3 DNA reads TGTGCCAGCAGTGAACAGCAAGGGTACGAGCAGTACGTC. It is translated as CASSEQQGYEQYV.

The V gene is TRBV2, the J gene TRBJ2-5; D remains unclear. Germline V gene sequence: CDR1 SNHLY, CDR2 FYNNEI. With 10 bases removed from V and 5 bases from J, the gap between germline ends came to 11 bases. This CDR3 region has 11 residues. This chain's CDR3 is CATGSVETQYF. DNA for the CDR3: TGTGCCACCGGGTCCGTGGAGACCCAGTACTTC.

In its sample, this clonotype was seen many times. The rearrangement uses TRBV7-9 and TRBJ2-7; no firm D call. Germline-derived CDR1 and CDR2 are SEHNR and FQNEAQ (reference sequence). V was clipped by 1 base and J by 2 bases, with 3 bases between them. The CDR3 totals 12 residues. CDR3 sequence: CASSLETYEQYV. In DNA, the CDR3 is TGTGCCAGCAGCTTAGAGACCTACGAGCAGTACGTC.

This clonotype was observed a few times. The chain recombines TRBV20-1 with TRBJ2-5; 14 bases fit TRBD2. The germline V gene has CDR1 DFQATT and CDR2 SNEGSKA (reference sequence). With 6 bases clipped from V and 5 bases from J, the junction kept 5 bases outside the gene matches. CDR3 length equals 14 residues. The CDR3 coding sequence is TGCAGTGCCGCGACTAGCGGGGGGGCGGAGACCCAGTACTTC. It is translated as CSAATSGGAETQYF.

The sample holds a few counts of this clonotype. The chain couples TRBV10-3 to TRBJ2-3, with D perhaps matching TRBD2 (6 bases). Between the trimmed V and J ends, which lost 4 bases and 4 bases, there was a span of 12 bases. This CDR3 spans 14 amino acids. Germline loops: CDR1 ENHRY, CDR2 SYGVKD. In DNA form, the CDR3 reads TGTGCCATCAGTGGGGGCGGGGCCTCAGATACGCAGTATTTT. Translation gives CAISGGGASDTQYF.

J is TRBJ2-1 and V is TRBV6-1; TRBD1 matches 11 bases. There are 17 residues in the CDR3. Germline V gene data show CDR1 as MNHNS and CDR2 as SASEGT. The V segment lost 6 bases and the J segment 4 bases; nucleotides outside the gene matches: 11. The CDR3 DNA sequence: TGTGCCAGCAGCCGATCCGGGACAGGGGGGGGGTACAATGAGCAGTTCTTC. Amino acids: CASSRSGTGGGYNEQFF.

The chain uses TRBV6-1 and TRBJ2-4; 12 bases line up with TRBD2. Germline V gene sequence: CDR1 MNHNS, CDR2 SASEGT. V trimming: 6 bases; J trimming: 7 bases; junction bases outside the gene matches: 13. CDR3 size: 17 residues. CDR3: CASSQTLAGGPKNIQYF. CDR3 nucleotides: TGTGCCAGCAGCCAAACCCTAGCGGGGGGGCCGAAGAACATTCAGTACTTC.

This clonotype appeared a few times. The chain links TRBV25-1 to TRBJ2-7; D remains unclear. V was shortened by 5 bases and J by 5 bases, with 25 bases between the two germline ends. The CDR3 has 17 residues. CDR1 and CDR2 (germline): MGHDK, SYGVNS. Written as DNA, the CDR3 is TGTGCCAGCAGTCGTGAGAGGTCTGCAAATCAACTCGACGAGCAGTACTTC. Protein: CASSRERSANQLDEQYF.

The chain recombines TRBV20-1 with TRBJ2-5; 8 nucleotides align to TRBD2. V lost 5 bases and J lost 5; bases outside the gene matches: 10. Per the germline V gene, CDR1 is DFQATT and CDR2 is SNEGSKA (reference sequence). This CDR3 is 14 amino acids long. The CDR3 nucleotides are TGCAGTGCTGGGGGACTAGACGGGTGGGAGACCCAGTACTTC. Amino acid sequence: CSAGGLDGWETQYF.

The V and J genes are TRBV27 and TRBJ2-5; 10 nucleotides line up with TRBD1. V trimming: 0 bases; J trimming: 4 bases; junction bases outside the gene matches: 8. The CDR3 covers 17 residues. Germline-derived CDR1 and CDR2 are MNHEY and SMNVEV (reference sequence). The CDR3 loop reads CASSLSVGQGSRETQYF. The CDR3 nucleotides are TGTGCCAGCAGTTTATCGGTGGGACAGGGGAGTCGAGAGACCCAGTACTTC.

As DNA, the CDR3 is TGCAGTGCTAGACCTGGGGGGGACGAGCAGTACTTC. It specifies CSARPGGDEQYF. The chain combines TRBV20-1 with TRBJ2-7; 7 nucleotides line up with TRBD2. The CDR3 loop spans 12 amino acids. Looked up from germline, CDR1 is DFQATT and CDR2 is SNEGSKA (reference sequence). The trim removed 2 bases at V and 5 bases at J, leaving 3 bases unmatched.